Below are 2 T cell receptor beta chains sequenced from a single sample in a study of blood T cell repertoires in COVID-19. TCRdb keeps only in-frame clones here, not all; method: immunoSEQ multiplex PCR. The sample yields some 290,000 clones, roughly 83% seen once. Sequenced sample: peripheral blood. Receptor source: a man aged 60-69 years who had recovered from COVID-19.

The chain carries TRBV4-2 and TRBJ2-2; 9 bases line up with TRBD2. The CDR3 totals 17 residues. Looked up from germline, CDR1 is LGHNA and CDR2 is YNFKEQ. V was pared by 2 bases and J by 6 bases, with 10 bases of the junction left unmatched. The CDR3 coding sequence is TGTGCCAGCAGCCAAATGGGGGGCCTAGCGGGGTCCGGGGAGCTGTTTTTT. Its translation: CASSQMGGLAGSGELFF.

On this clone itself: This sample includes further DNA sequences coding for the same CDR3. In nucleotides, the CDR3 is TGTGCCAGCAGCTTAGGGAGGAGCTCCTACGAGCAGTACTTC. Encoded protein: CASSLGRSSYEQYF. This rearrangement joins TRBV7-9 to TRBJ2-7; a possible D gene is TRBD2 (5 bases). CDR1 SEHNR and CDR2 FQNEAQ come from the germline V gene (reference sequence). The V end was cut by 1 base, the J end by 0 bases, with 7 bases between. The CDR3 is 14 amino acids.